Listed below are T cell receptor beta chains from one sample, sequenced in a study of blood T cell repertoires in COVID-19. The assay was immunoSEQ multiplex PCR, and TCRdb's table has in-frame clones only and misses some. This sample carries around 300,000 clones, roughly nine tenths of them seen once, and the ten largest clones take 2.4%. Sequencing input: PBMCs or T cells enriched from blood (not recorded which). Receptor source: a woman aged 18-30 years who had recovered from COVID-19. CDR3s include the opening cysteine and the closing phenylalanine or tryptophan. The D gene is left open where the match is weak. Clone size appears in some rows only: once, few, many, or a class for an expanded clone.

size	V	J	D	CDR3	DNA
.	TRBV18	TRBJ2-5	TRBD2	CASSPSGGARETQYF	TGTGCCAGCTCACCAAGCGGGGGGGCACGGGAGACCCAGTACTTC
.	TRBV7-6	TRBJ2-5	.	CASSPSVLQETQYF	TGTGCCAGCAGCCCCAGCGTTCTTCAAGAGACCCAGTACTTC
.	TRBV28	TRBJ2-7	.	CASSFWGDEQYF	TGTGCCAGCAGTTTTTGGGGCGACGAGCAGTACTTC
.	TRBV3-1/TRBV3-2	TRBJ1-6	.	CASSRKGQNNSPLHF	TGTGCCAGCAGCCGCAAAGGACAGAATAATTCACCCCTCCACTTT
.	TRBV19	TRBJ1-1	TRBD1	CASWDRGATEAFF	TGTGCCAGTTGGGACAGGGGGGCAACTGAAGCTTTCTTT
.	TRBV7-2	TRBJ1-1	.	CASSLKGVNTEAFF	TGTGCCAGCAGCTTAAAGGGGGTGAACACTGAAGCTTTCTTT
once	TRBV28	TRBJ1-1	TRBD1	CASSRLQQGATPWVYEAFF	TGTGCCAGCAGTCGCCTTCAACAGGGGGCCACACCCTGGGTTTATGAAGCTTTCTTT
.	TRBV5-1	TRBJ1-6	TRBD1	CASSLAGTAYNSPLHF	TGCGCCAGCAGCTTAGCCGGGACAGCCTATAATTCACCCCTCCACTTT
.	TRBV3-1/TRBV3-2	TRBJ1-1	.	CASSQRSSGTEAFF	TGTGCCAGCAGCCAAAGATCATCCGGCACTGAAGCTTTCTTT
once	TRBV12-3/TRBV12-4	TRBJ1-2	.	CASSTRGSGGYTF	TGTGCCAGCAGCACTAGGGGGTCCGGCGGCTACACCTTC
.	TRBV10-3	TRBJ2-1	.	CAISDPGRTDEQFF	TGTGCCATCAGTGACCCGGGTCGCACGGATGAGCAGTTCTTC
.	TRBV5-1	TRBJ2-1	.	CASSLPGNDEQFF	TGCGCCAGCAGCTTACCAGGGAACGATGAGCAGTTCTTC
.	TRBV2	TRBJ2-1	TRBD2	CASSEPAGNYNEQFF	TGTGCCAGCAGTGAACCAGCGGGGAACTACAATGAGCAGTTCTTC
.	TRBV19	TRBJ2-5	.	CASSIAGHRETQYF	TGTGCCAGTAGTATAGCGGGACATCGTGAGACCCAGTACTTC
.	TRBV20-1	TRBJ1-1	.	CSASRGEAFF	TGCAGTGCTAGCAGGGGTGAAGCTTTCTTT
once	TRBV2	TRBJ2-5	.	CASSDPGEGGETQYF	TGTGCCAGCAGTGACCCAGGGGAGGGAGGAGAGACCCAGTACTTC
.	TRBV11-3	TRBJ2-1	TRBD1	CASSLGDSNEQFF	TGTGCCAGCAGCTTGGGGGACAGCAATGAGCAGTTCTTC
.	TRBV9	TRBJ2-1	TRBD2	CASSVLPSGGPRNEQFF	TGTGCCAGCAGCGTATTGCCCTCGGGGGGGCCTCGGAATGAGCAGTTCTTC
.	TRBV3-1/TRBV3-2	TRBJ2-6	TRBD2	CASSQDLPGGPGANVLTF	TGTGCCAGCAGCCAAGACCTGCCGGGGGGGCCCGGGGCCAACGTCCTGACTTTC
.	TRBV25-1	TRBJ1-1	.	CASRGLGMNTEAFF	TGTGCCAGCAGGGGGCTTGGGATGAACACTGAAGCTTTCTTT
once	TRBV6-5	TRBJ2-1	.	CASSTPGNWNEQFF	TGTGCCAGCAGTACCCCGGGGAACTGGAATGAGCAGTTCTTC
.	TRBV27	TRBJ2-3	TRBD2	CASSTNLGLDFTDTQYF	TGTGCCAGCAGTACCAACCTGGGACTAGATTTTACAGATACGCAGTATTTT
.	TRBV5-6	TRBJ2-4	.	CASSSPRGALAKNIQYF	TGTGCCAGCAGCTCACCTCGCGGAGCCCTAGCCAAAAACATTCAGTACTTC
.	TRBV3-1/TRBV3-2	TRBJ2-3	TRBD2	CASSQGSGVPVTQYF	TGTGCCAGCAGCCAAGGTAGCGGGGTGCCCGTTACGCAGTATTTT
.	TRBV4-2	TRBJ2-1	TRBD2	CASRRASGDNEQFF	TGTGCCAGCAGAAGGGCTAGCGGGGACAATGAGCAGTTCTTC
.	TRBV5-1	TRBJ2-3	TRBD2	CASSFRMSSGGLAADTQYF	TGCGCCAGCAGCTTCAGAATGTCCAGCGGGGGGTTAGCGGCAGATACGCAGTATTTT
.	TRBV3-1/TRBV3-2	TRBJ1-5	TRBD1	CASSNSGGTQPQHF	TGTGCCAGCAGTAATTCAGGGGGGACTCAGCCCCAGCATTTT
.	TRBV5-1	TRBJ1-2	TRBD1	CASSSYDRVSGYTF	TGCGCCAGCAGCTCCTACGACAGGGTAAGTGGCTACACCTTC
.	TRBV20-1	TRBJ2-3	TRBD2	CSAEPGLAQYF	TGCAGTGCCGAGCCGGGACTAGCACAGTATTTT
.	TRBV28	TRBJ1-1	.	CASSDRMGGRTEAFF	TGTGCCAGCAGTGACCGTATGGGGGGAAGGACTGAAGCTTTCTTT
.	TRBV3-1/TRBV3-2	TRBJ2-7	.	CASSQVGGAASYEQYF	TGTGCCAGCAGCCAAGTTGGGGGCGCGGCCTCCTACGAGCAGTACTTC
.	TRBV2	TRBJ2-5	.	CASSDRSQETQYF	TGTGCCAGCAGTGATCGGTCACAAGAGACCCAGTACTTC
.	TRBV5-1	TRBJ1-1	TRBD1	CASSLLGGTGAVMNTEAFF	TGCGCCAGCAGCTTGTTAGGCGGGACAGGGGCCGTAATGAACACTGAAGCTTTCTTT
once	TRBV28	TRBJ2-1	.	CATKYPGVIYNEQFF	TGTGCCACCAAGTATCCGGGGGTAATTTACAATGAGCAGTTCTTC
.	TRBV6-5	TRBJ1-4	.	CASSYSGGAREKLFF	TGTGCCAGCAGTTACTCGGGGGGGGCTCGGGAAAAACTGTTTTTT
once	TRBV6-1	TRBJ1-2	.	CASSDPRRGVFNYGYTF	TGTGCCAGCAGTGACCCTCGACGGGGGGTTTTTAACTATGGCTACACCTTC
.	TRBV21-1	TRBJ1-1	.	CASSKFDWGRGLDTEAFF	TGTGCCAGCAGCAAATTCGATTGGGGCAGGGGGCTGGACACTGAAGCTTTCTTT
.	TRBV15	TRBJ2-7	.	CATSRTGTEAYEQYF	TGTGCCACCAGCAGAACCGGGACTGAGGCCTACGAGCAGTACTTC
.	TRBV11-2	TRBJ1-4	.	CASSPIRGRRNEKLFF	TGTGCCAGCAGCCCTATCAGGGGCCGCCGTAATGAAAAACTGTTTTTT
.	TRBV29-1	TRBJ1-1	.	CSVHTGDEAFF	TGCAGCGTTCACACGGGAGATGAAGCTTTCTTT
.	TRBV7-8	TRBJ1-6	.	CASSHTHRQQWGSPLHF	TGTGCCAGCAGCCACACCCACCGACAGCAATGGGGTTCACCCCTCCACTTT
.	TRBV5-1	TRBJ1-1	.	CASSLEQVNTEAFF	TGCGCCAGCAGCTTGGAACAGGTGAACACTGAAGCTTTCTTT
.	TRBV5-1	TRBJ1-4	.	CASSLRGLHEKLFF	TGCGCCAGCAGCTTAAGGGGGTTGCATGAAAAACTGTTTTTT
.	TRBV6-6	TRBJ1-3	TRBD1	CASSYQGDSTNTIYF	TGTGCCAGCAGTTACCAGGGGGACTCGACTAACACCATATATTTT
.	TRBV5-4	TRBJ1-1	.	CASSTPRGGMNTEAFF	TGTGCCAGCAGCACTCCGAGGGGAGGGATGAACACTGAAGCTTTCTTT
.	TRBV9	TRBJ2-1	TRBD2	CASSALAAEQFF	TGTGCCAGCAGCGCTCTAGCGGCCGAGCAGTTCTTC
few	TRBV11-1	TRBJ2-5	.	CASSWDMETQYF	TGTGCCAGCAGCTGGGACATGGAGACCCAGTACTTC
.	TRBV2	TRBJ1-6	.	CASRAVKNSPLHF	TGTGCCAGCAGGGCAGTAAAAAATTCACCCCTCCACTTT
.	TRBV18	TRBJ1-1	.	CASSPTVNTEAFF	TGTGCCAGCTCACCGACAGTCAACACTGAAGCTTTCTTT
once	TRBV19	TRBJ2-3	.	CASSIVPGSTDTQYF	TGTGCCAGTAGTATAGTTCCAGGATCGACAGATACGCAGTATTTT
.	TRBV21-1	TRBJ2-3	.	CASSKARTSGGGTQYF	TGTGCCAGCAGCAAAGCGCGAACTAGCGGGGGTGGTACGCAGTATTTT
.	TRBV2	TRBJ1-5	TRBD1	CASSKHGTGDQPQHF	TGTGCCAGCAGTAAGCACGGGACAGGGGATCAGCCCCAGCATTTT
.	TRBV4-1	TRBJ2-3	TRBD2	CASSQTQSFQRGGTDTQYF	TGCGCCAGCAGCCAGACACAGTCTTTCCAGCGGGGGGGCACAGATACGCAGTATTTT
.	TRBV7-6	TRBJ1-1	TRBD1	CASSFRTGANTEAFF	TGTGCCAGCAGCTTCCGGACAGGAGCGAACACTGAAGCTTTCTTT